A single sample is the source of the 12 T cell receptor beta chains below, sequenced in a study of T cells in Graves' hyperthyroidism and ophthalmopathy. Researchers took RNA transcripts and amplified the TCR beta CDR3 regions from them. HTBI primers drove first-round RT-PCR of the TCR CDR3. TCRdb re-called the multiplex PCR reads with MiXCR, one entry per CDR3 protein. This sample has around 35,000 distinct CDR3 sequences, with 52% found just once. Specimen: blood. These receptors all stem from a man aged 40-49 years with Graves' ophthalmopathy.

The chain carries TRBV20-1 and TRBJ1-2; 10 nucleotides line up with TRBD1. Trimming removed 7 bases from V and 5 bases from J; junction bases left unmatched: 4. Per the germline V gene, CDR1 is DFQATT and CDR2 is SNEGSKA (reference sequence). The CDR3 sequence is 12 residues long. CDR3 residues: CSVSGQGYGYTF. CDR3 nucleotides: TGCAGTGTTTCGGGACAGGGGTATGGCTACACCTTC.

Within the sample, this clonotype is medium-sized. The J gene is TRBJ2-3, the V gene TRBV2; perhaps TRBD2 as D (7 bases). This CDR3 comprises 13 residues. Germline V gives CDR1 SNHLY, CDR2 FYNNEI. CDR3 amino acids: CANRGAATDTQYF. CDR3 DNA sequence: TGTGCAAACCGGGGGGCCGCTACAGATACGCAGTATTTT.

The chain joins TRBV15 to TRBJ2-1, with 9 positions matching TRBD1. The V segment lost 5 bases and the J segment 1 base; nucleotides outside the gene matches: 3. CDR1 LNHNV and CDR2 YYDKDF come from the germline V gene (reference sequence). CDR3 length: 15 residues. The CDR3, as DNA: TGTGCCACCAGCCGCGACAGGGGGTCCTACAATGAGCAGTTCTTC. The encoded protein is CATSRDRGSYNEQFF.

The table lists this clonotype with many counts. The rearrangement uses TRBV3-1 and TRBJ1-2; a possible D gene is TRBD1 (6 bases). The length of the CDR3 is 15 residues. Germline V CDR1 and CDR2: LGHDT, YNNKEL (reference sequence). The ends were cut back, 3 bases at V and 7 bases at J, with 18 bases in the middle. Written as DNA, the CDR3 is TGTGCCAGCAGCCATCAGACAGGTCAAAGGCGTGGCTACACCTTC. Translation gives CASSHQTGQRRGYTF.

This clonotype showed up many times. The rearrangement uses TRBV9 and TRBJ2-7, with D maybe TRBD2 (5 bases). CDR3 length equals 15 residues. Germline CDR1 is SGDLS and CDR2 is YYNGEE. V dropped 2 bases and J dropped 2 bases, with 14 bases sitting between them. Here the CDR3 reads CASSVDAPGTYEQYF. DNA of the CDR3: TGTGCCAGCAGCGTTGATGCCCCCGGGACCTACGAGCAGTACTTC.

The chain links TRBV14 to TRBJ1-1; 7 bases map to TRBD1. The CDR3 consists of 16 residues. V gave up 4 bases and J gave up 3 bases; unmatched junction bases: 11. Per germline, CDR1 SGHDN and CDR2 FVKESK. The CDR3 loop is CASSLTGFYGYTEAFF. CDR3 coding DNA: TGTGCCAGCAGCCTGACAGGGTTCTATGGCTACACTGAAGCTTTCTTT.

This sequence joins TRBV7-3 and TRBJ1-5; perhaps TRBD1 as D (5 bases). Germline CDR1 is SGHTA and CDR2 is FQGTGA. The CDR3 is made up of 16 amino acids. Trimming left V 6 bases short and J 7 bases short, with 22 bases between. The CDR3: CASSPGYGTGEQPQHF. As DNA, the CDR3 is TGTGCCAGCAGTCCAGGGTACGGAACAGGCGAGCAGCCCCAGCATTTT.

This clonotype showed up many times. This chain connects TRBV4-1 to TRBJ2-1; D is ambiguous. Trimming removed 4 bases from V and 1 base from J, with 11 bases in between. Germline lookup yields CDR1 MGHRA and CDR2 YSYEKL. The CDR3 consists of 15 residues. The DNA for the CDR3 is TGCGCCAGCAGCCCCCTTGGTGCGTCCTACAATGAGCAGTTCTTC. Its protein product is CASSPLGASYNEQFF.

On this clonotype itself: A much more abundant neighbour one base away suggests this may be a read error. V usage is TRBV3-1 and J usage is TRBJ2-1; tentatively, D is TRBD2 (6 bases). Germline assignment: CDR1 LGHDT and CDR2 YNNKEL (reference sequence). The CDR3 has 15 residues. CDR3 protein: CASSQSGLPYDEQFF. The CDR3 region has the DNA TGTGCCAGCAGCCAGAGCGGGCTTCCCTACGATGAGCAGTTCTTC.

This clonotype is medium-sized in the sample. The chain is built from TRBV7-6 and TRBJ2-7; possible D gene TRBD2, 5 bases. CDR3 length: 14 amino acids. V was clipped by 5 bases and J by 7 bases, with 18 bases between them. Germline values: CDR1 SGHVS, CDR2 FNYEAQ. The CDR3 loop reads CASSPGFRPGEQYF. The CDR3 region has the DNA TGTGCCAGCAGCCCGGGGTTTAGGCCGGGGGAGCAGTACTTC.

This clonotype was seen many times. This chain joins TRBV10-1 and TRBJ2-5; D perhaps matches TRBD2 (6 bases). The CDR3 spans 14 residues. Germline loops: CDR1 WNHNN, CDR2 SYGVQD (reference sequence). V was clipped by 2 bases and J by 2 bases, with 9 bases between them. The DNA of the CDR3 is TGCGCCAGCAGTGAGGCCGGGGGACAAGAGACCCAGTACTTC. Translation: CASSEAGGQETQYF.

This clonotype was seen a single time. DNA for the CDR3: TGTGCCAGCAGCTTAGGGACAGGGTCGGGCTACACCTTC. Encoded protein: CASSLGTGSGYTF. The chain joins TRBV7-6 to TRBJ1-2; TRBD1 agrees at 8 bases. Unmatched junction bases numbered 3, after V lost 1 base and J lost 8 bases. CDR1 SGHVS and CDR2 FNYEAQ come from the germline V gene. The CDR3 is 13 amino acids.